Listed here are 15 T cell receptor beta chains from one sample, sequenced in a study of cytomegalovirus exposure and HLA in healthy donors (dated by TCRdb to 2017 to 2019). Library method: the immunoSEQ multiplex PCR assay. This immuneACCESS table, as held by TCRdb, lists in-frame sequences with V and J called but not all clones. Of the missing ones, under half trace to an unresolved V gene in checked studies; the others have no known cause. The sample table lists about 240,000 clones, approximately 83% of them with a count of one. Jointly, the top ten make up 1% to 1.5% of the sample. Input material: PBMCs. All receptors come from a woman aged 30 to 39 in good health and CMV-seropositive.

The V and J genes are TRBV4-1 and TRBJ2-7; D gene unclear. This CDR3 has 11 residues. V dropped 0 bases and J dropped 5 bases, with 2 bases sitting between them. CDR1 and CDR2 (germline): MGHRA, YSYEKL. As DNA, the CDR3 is TGCGCCAGCAGCCAAGATAACGAGCAGTACTTC. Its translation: CASSQDNEQYF.

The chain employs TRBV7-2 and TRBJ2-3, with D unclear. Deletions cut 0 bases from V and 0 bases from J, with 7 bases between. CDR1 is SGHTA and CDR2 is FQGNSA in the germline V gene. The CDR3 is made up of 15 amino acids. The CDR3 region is CASSLAALSTDTQYF. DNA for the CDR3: TGTGCCAGCAGCTTAGCGGCACTAAGCACAGATACGCAGTATTTT.

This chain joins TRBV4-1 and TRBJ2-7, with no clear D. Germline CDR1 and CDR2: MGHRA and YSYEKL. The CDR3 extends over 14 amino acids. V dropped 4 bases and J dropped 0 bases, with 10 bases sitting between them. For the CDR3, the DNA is TGCGCCAGCAGCCCTTATGGCTTCTCCTACGAGCAGTACTTC. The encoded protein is CASSPYGFSYEQYF.

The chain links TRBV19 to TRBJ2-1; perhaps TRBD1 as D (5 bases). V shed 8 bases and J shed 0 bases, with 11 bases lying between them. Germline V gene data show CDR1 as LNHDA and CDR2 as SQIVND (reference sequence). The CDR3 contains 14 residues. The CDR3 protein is CASRQRSSYNEQFF. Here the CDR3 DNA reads TGTGCCAGTCGACAGCGAAGCTCCTACAATGAGCAGTTCTTC. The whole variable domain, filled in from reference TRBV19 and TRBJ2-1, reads DGGITQSPKYLFRKEGQNVTLSCEQNLNHDAMYWYRQDPGQGLRLIYYSQIVNDFQKGDIAEGYSVSREKKESFPLTVTSAQKNPTAFYLCASRQRSSYNEQFFGPGTRLTVL.

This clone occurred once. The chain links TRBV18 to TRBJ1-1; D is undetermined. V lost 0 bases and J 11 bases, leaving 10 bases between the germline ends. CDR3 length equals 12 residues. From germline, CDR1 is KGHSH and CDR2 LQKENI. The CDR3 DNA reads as TGTGCCAGCTCACCACCGGAATTGCGGGCTTTCTTT. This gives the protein CASSPPELRAFF.

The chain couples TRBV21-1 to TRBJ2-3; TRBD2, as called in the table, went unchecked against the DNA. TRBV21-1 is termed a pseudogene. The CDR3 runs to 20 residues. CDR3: CASSNEGAASGPHSTDTQYF. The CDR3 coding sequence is TGTGCCAGCAGCAACGAAGGGGCTGCTAGCGGGCCTCATAGCACAGATACGCAGTATTTT.

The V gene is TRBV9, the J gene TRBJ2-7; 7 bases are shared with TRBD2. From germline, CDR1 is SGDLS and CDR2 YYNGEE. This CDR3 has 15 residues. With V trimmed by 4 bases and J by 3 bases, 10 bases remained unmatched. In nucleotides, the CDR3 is TGTGCCAGCAGCCTCACTAGCGAGGTTTTCTACGAGCAGTACTTC. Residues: CASSLTSEVFYEQYF. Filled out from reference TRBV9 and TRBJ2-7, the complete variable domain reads DSGVTQTPKHLITATGQRVTLRCSPRSGDLSVYWYQQSLDQGLQFLIQYYNGEERAKGNILERFSAQQFPDLHSELNLSSLELGDSALYFCASSLTSEVFYEQYFGPGTRLTVT.

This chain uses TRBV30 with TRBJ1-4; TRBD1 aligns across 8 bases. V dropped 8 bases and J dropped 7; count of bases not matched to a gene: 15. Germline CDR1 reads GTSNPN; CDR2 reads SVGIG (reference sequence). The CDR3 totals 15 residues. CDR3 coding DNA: TGTGCCCGAGGACAGGGCACCTCATTTGGTGAAAAACTGTTTTTT. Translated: CARGQGTSFGEKLFF.

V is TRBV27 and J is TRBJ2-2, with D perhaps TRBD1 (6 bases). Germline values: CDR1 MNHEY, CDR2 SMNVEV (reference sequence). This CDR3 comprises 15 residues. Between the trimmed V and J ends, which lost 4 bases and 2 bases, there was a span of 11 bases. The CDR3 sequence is CASSSGTINTGELFF. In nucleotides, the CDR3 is TGTGCCAGCAGTTCCGGGACAATAAACACCGGGGAGCTGTTTTTT.

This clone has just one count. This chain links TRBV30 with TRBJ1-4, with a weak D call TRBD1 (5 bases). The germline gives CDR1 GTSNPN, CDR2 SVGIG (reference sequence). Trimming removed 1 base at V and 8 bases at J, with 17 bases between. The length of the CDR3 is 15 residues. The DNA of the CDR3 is TGTGCCTGGAGTGGATGGGACTCCTACGGGGAAAAACTGTTTTTT. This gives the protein CAWSGWDSYGEKLFF.

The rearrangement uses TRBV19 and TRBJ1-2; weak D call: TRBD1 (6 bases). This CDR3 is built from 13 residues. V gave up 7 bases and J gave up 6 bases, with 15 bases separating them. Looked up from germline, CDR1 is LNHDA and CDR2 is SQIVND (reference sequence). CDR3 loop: CASNGQTGHGYTF. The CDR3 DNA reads TGTGCCAGTAATGGACAGACGGGACATGGCTACACCTTC.

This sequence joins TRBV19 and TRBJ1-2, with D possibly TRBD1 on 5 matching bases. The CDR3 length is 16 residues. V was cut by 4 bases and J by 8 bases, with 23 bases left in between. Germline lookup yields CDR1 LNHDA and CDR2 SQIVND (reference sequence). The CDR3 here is CASSTVHGGGSGGYTF. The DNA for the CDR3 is TGTGCCAGTAGTACTGTCCATGGGGGGGGTTCGGGCGGCTACACCTTC.

CDR3 amino acids: CASSWGLARETQYF. The CDR3 coding sequence is TGTGCCAGCAGCTGGGGACTAGCTAGGGAGACCCAGTACTTC. V and J are TRBV5-6 and TRBJ2-5, with 9 bases fitting TRBD2. Germline loops: CDR1 SGHDT, CDR2 YYEEEE. The CDR3 runs 14 residues. With V trimmed by 3 bases and J by 5 bases, 5 bases remained unmatched.

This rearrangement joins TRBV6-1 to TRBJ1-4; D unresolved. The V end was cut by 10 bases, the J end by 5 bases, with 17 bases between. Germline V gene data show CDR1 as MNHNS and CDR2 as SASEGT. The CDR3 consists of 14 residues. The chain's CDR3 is CATLPPGLNEKLFF. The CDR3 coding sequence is TGTGCCACCTTACCCCCGGGTCTCAATGAAAAACTGTTTTTT.

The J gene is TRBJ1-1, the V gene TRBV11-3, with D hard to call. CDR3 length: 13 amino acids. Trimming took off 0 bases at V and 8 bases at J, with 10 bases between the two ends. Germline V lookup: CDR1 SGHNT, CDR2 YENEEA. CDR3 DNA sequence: TGTGCCAGCAGCTTAGATACAAAACAGGAAGCTTTCTTT. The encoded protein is CASSLDTKQEAFF. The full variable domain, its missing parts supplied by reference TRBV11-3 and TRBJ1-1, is EAGVVQSPRYKIIEKKQPVAFWCNPISGHNTLYWYLQNLGQGPELLIRYENEEAVDDSQLPKDRFSAERLKGVDSTLKIQPAELGDSAVYLCASSLDTKQEAFFGQGTRLTVV.